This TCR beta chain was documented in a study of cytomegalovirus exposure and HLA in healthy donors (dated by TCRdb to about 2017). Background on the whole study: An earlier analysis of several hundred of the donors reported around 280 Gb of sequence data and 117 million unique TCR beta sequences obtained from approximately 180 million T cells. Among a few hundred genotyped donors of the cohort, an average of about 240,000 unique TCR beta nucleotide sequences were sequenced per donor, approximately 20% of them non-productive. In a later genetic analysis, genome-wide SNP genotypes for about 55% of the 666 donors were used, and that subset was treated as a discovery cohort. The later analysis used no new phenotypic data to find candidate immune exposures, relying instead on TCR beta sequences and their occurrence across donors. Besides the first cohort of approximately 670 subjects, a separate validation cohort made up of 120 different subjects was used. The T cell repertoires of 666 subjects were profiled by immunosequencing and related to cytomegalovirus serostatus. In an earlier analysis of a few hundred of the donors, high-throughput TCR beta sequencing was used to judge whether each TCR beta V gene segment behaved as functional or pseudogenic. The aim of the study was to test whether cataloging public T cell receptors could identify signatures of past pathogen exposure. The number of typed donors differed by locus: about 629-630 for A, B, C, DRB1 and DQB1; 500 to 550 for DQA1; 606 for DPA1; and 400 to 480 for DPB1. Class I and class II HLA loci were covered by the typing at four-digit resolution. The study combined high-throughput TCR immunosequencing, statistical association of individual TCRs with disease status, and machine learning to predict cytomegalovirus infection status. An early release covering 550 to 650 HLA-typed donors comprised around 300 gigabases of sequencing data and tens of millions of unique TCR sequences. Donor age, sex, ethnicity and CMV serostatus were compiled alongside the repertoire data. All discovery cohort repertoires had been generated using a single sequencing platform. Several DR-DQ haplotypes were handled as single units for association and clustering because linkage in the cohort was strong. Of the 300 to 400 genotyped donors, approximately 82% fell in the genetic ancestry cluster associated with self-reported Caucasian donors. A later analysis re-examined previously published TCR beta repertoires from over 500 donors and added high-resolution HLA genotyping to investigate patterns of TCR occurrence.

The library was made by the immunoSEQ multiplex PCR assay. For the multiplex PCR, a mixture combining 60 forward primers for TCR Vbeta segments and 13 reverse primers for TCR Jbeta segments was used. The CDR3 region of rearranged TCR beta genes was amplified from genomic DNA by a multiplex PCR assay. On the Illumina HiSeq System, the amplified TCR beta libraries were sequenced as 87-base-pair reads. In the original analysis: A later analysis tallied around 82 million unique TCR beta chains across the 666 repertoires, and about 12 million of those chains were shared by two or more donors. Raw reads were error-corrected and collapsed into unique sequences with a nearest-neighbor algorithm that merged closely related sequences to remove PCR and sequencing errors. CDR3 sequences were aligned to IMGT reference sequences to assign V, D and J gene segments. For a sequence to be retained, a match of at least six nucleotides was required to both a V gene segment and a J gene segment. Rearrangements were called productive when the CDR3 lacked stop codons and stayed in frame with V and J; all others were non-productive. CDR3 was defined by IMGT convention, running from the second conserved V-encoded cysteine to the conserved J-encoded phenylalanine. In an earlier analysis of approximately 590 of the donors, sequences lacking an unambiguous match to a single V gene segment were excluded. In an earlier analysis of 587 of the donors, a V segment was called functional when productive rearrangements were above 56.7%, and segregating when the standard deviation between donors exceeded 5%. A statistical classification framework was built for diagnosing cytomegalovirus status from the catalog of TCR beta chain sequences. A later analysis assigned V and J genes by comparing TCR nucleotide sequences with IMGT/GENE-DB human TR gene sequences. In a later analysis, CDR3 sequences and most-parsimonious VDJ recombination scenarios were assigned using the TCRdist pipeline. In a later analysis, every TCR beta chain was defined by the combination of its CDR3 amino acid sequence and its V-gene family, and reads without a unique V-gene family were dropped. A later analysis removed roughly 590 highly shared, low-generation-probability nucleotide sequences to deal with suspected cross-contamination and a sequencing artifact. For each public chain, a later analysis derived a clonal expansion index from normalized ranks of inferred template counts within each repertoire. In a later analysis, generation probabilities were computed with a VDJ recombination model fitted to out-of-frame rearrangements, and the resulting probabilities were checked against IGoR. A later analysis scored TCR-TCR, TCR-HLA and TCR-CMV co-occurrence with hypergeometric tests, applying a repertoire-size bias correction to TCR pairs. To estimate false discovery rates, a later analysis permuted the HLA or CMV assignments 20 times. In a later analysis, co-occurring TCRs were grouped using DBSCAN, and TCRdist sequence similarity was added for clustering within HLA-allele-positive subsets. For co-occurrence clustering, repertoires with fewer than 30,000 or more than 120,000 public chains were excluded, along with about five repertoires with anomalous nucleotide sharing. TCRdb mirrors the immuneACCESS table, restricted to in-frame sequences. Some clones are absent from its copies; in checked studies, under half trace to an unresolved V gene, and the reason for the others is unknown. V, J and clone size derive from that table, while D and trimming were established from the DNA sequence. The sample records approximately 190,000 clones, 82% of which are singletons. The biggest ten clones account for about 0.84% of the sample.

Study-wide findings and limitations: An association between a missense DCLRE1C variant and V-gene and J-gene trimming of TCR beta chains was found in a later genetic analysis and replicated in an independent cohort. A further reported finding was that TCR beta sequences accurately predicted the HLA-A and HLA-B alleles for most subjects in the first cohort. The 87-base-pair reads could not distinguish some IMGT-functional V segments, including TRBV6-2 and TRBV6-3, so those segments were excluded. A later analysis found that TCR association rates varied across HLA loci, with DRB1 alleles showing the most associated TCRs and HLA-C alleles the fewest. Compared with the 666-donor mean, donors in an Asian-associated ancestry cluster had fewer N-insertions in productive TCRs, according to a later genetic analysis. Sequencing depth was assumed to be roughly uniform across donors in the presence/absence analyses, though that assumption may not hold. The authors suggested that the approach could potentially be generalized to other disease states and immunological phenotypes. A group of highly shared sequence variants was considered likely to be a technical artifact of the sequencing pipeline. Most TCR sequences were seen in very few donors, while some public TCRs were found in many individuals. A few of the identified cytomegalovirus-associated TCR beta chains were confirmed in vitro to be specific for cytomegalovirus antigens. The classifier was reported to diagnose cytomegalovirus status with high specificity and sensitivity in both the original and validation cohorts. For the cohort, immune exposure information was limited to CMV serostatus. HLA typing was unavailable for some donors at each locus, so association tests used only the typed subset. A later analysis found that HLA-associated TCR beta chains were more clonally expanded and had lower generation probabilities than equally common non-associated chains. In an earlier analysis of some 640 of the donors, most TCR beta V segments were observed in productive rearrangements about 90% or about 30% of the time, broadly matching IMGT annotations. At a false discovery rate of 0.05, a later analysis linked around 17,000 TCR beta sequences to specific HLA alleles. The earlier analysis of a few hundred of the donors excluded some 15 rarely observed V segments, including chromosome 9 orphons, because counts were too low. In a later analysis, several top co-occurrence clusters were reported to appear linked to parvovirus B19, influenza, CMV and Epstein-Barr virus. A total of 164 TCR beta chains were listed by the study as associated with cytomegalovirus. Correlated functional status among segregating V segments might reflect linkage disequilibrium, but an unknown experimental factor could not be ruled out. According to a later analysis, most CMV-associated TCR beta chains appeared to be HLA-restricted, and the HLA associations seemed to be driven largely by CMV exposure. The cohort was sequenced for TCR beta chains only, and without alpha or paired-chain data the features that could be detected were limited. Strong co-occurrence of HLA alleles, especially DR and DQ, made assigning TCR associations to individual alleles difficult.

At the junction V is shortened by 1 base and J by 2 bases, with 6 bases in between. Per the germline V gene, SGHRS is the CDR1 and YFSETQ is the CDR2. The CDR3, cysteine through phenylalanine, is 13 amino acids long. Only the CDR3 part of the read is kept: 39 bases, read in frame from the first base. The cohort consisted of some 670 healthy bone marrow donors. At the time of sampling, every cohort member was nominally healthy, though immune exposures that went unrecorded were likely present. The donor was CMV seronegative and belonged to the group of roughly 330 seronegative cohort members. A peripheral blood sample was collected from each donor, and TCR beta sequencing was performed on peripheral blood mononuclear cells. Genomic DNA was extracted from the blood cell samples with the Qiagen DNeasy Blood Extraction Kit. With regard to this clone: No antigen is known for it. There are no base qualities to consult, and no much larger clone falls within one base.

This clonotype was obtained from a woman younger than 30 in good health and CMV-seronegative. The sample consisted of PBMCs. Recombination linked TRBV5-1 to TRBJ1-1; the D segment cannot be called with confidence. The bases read TGCGCCAGCAGCTTGAACAGTAACACTGAAGCTTTCTTT. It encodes CASSLNSNTEAFF.